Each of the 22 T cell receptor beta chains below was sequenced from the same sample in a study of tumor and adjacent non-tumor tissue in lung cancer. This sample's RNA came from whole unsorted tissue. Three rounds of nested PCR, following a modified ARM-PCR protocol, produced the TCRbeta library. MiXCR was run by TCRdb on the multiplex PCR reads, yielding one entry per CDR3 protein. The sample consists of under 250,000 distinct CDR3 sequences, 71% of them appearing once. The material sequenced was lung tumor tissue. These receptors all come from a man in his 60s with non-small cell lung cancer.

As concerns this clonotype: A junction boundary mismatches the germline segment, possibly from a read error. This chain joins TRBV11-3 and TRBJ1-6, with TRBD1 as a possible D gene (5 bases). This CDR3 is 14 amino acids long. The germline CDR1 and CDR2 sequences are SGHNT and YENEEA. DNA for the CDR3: TGTGCCAGCAGCCTGACAGAGGATAATTCACTCCTCCACTTT. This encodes CASSLTEDNSLLHF.

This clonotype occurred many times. Here the CDR3 DNA reads TGTGCCAGCAGCCGAGAGTTGGGCTATGGCTACACCTTC. Translation: CASSRELGYGYTF. The rearrangement uses TRBV6-5 and TRBJ1-2; no clear D gene. Germline V gene sequence: CDR1 MNHEY, CDR2 SVGAGI. This CDR3 has 13 residues. V was trimmed by 6 bases and J by 4 bases, leaving 12 bases between them.

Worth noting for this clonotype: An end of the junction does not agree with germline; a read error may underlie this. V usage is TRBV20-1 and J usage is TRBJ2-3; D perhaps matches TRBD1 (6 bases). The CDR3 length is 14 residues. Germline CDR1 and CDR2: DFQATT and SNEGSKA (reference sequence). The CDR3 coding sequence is TGCAGTGCGACCGGGACATGGGGCACAGATACGCAATATTTT. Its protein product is CSATGTWGTDTQYF.

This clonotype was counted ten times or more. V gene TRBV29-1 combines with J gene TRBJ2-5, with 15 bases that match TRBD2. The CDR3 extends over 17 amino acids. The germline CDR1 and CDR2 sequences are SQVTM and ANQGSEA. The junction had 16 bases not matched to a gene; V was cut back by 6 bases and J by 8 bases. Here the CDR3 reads CSVALGLAGGPGETQYF. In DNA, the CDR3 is TGCAGCGTAGCCCTGGGACTAGCGGGGGGCCCAGGCGAAACCCAGTACTTC.

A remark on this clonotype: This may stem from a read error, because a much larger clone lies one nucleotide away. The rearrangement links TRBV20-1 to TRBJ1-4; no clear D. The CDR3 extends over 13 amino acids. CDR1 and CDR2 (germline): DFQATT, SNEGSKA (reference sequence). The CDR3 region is CGAREGTNEKLFF. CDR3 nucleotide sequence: TGCGGTGCTCGCGAGGGCACGAATGAAAAACTGTTTTTT.

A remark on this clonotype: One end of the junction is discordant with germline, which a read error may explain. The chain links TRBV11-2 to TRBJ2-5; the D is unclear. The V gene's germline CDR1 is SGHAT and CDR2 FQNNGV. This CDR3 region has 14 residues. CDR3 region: CASILGSSTETQYF. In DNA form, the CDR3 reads TGTGCCAGCATCTTAGGGTCCAGTACAGAGACCCAGTACTTC.

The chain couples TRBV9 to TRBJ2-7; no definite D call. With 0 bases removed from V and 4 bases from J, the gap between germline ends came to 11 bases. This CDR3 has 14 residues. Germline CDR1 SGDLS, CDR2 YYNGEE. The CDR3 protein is CASSVGVSLYEQYF. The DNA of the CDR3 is TGTGCCAGCAGCGTAGGGGTCTCCTTGTACGAGCAGTACTTC.

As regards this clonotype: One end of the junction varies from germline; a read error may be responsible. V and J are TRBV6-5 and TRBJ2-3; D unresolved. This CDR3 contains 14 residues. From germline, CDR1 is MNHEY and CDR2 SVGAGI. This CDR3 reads CASSFRMMADTHYF. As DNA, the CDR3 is TGTGCCAGCAGTTTTCGGATGATGGCAGATACGCATTATTTT.

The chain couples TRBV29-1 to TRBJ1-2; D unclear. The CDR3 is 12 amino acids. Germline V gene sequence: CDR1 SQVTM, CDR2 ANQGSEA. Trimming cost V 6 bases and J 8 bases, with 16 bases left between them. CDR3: CSVPINELGYTF. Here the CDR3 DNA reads TGCAGCGTCCCGATAAACGAACTCGGCTACACCTTC.

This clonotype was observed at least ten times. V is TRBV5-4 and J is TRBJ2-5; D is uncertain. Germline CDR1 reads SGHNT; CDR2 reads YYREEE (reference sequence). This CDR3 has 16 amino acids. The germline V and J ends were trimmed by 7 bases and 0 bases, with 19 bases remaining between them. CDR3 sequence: CASYRMDAADQETQYF. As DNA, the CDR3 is TGTGCCAGCTATCGAATGGACGCAGCAGACCAAGAGACCCAGTACTTC.

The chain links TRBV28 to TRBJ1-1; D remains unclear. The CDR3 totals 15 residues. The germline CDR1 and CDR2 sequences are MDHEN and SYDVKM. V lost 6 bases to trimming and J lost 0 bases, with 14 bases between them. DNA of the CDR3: TGTGCCAGCAGCTCCTGGCGGTTGATGAACACTGAAGCTTTCTTT. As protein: CASSSWRLMNTEAFF.

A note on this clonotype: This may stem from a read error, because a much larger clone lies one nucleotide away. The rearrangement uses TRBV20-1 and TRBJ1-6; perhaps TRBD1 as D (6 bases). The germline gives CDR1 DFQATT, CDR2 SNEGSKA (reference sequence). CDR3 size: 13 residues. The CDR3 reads CSAVQGYNTPLHF. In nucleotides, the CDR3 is TGCAGTGCTGTACAGGGTTATAATACACCCCTCCACTTT.

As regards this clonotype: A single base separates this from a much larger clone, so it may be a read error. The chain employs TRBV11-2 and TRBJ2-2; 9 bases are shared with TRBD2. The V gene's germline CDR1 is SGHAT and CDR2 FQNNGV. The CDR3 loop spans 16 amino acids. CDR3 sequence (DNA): TGTGCCTGCAGCTTCGGCGGGGGGGCGAGCACCGGGGAGCTGTTTTTT. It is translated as CACSFGGGASTGELFF.

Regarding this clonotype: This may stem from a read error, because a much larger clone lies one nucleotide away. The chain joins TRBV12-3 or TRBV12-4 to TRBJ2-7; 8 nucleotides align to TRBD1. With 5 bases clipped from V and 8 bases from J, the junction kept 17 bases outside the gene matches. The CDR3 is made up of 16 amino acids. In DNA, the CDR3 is TGTGCCAGCAGTGAGGGAACTTGGACAGGGCGCAACAAGCAGTACTTC. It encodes CASSEGTWTGRNKQYF.

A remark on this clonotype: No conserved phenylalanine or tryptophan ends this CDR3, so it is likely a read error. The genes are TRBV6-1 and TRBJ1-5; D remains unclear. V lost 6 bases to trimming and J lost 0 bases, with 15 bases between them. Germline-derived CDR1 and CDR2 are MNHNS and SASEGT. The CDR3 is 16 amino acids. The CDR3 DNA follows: TGTGCCAGCAGACCCGGCGGTGGGTATAGCAATCAGCCCCAGCATGTT. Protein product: CASRPGGGYSNQPQHV.

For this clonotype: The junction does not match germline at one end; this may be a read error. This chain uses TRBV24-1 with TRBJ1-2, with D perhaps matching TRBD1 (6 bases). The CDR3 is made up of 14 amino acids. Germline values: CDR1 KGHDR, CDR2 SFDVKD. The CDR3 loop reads CATSGSGRGDGFTF. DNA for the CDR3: TGTGCCACCAGTGGCTCCGGGAGGGGGGATGGCTTCACCTTC.

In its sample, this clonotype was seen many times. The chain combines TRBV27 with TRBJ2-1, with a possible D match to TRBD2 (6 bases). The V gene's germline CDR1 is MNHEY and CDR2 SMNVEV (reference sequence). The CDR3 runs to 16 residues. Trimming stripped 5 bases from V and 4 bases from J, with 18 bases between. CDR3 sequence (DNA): TGTGCCAGCAGTGAATCTAGCGAGTACCCTTACAATGAGCAGTTCTTC. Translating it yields CASSESSEYPYNEQFF.

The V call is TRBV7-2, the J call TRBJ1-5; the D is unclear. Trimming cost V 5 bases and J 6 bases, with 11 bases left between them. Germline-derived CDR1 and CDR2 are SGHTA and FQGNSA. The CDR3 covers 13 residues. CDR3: CASSQFVSQPQHF. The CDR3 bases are TGTGCCAGCAGCCAATTTGTAAGTCAGCCCCAGCATTTT.

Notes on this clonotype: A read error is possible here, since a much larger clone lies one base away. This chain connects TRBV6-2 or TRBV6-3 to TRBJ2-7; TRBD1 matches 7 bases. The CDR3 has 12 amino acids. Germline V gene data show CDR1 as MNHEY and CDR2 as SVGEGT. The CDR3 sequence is CASTDRAYDQYF. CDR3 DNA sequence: TGTGCCAGCACCGACAGGGCCTACGATCAGTACTTC.

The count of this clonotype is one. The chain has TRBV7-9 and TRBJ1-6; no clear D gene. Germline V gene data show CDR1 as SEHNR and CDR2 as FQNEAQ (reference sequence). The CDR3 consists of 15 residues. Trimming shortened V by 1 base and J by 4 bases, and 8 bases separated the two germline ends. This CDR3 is CASSLDLGYNSPLHF. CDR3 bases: TGTGCCAGCAGCTTAGATCTAGGATATAATTCACCCCTCCACTTT. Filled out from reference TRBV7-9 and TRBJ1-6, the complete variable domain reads DTGVSQNPRHKITKRGQNVTFRCDPISEHNRLYWYRQTLGQGPEFLTYFQNEAQLEKSRLLSDRFSAERPKGSFSTLEIQRTEQGDSAMYLCASSLDLGYNSPLHFGNGTRLTVT.

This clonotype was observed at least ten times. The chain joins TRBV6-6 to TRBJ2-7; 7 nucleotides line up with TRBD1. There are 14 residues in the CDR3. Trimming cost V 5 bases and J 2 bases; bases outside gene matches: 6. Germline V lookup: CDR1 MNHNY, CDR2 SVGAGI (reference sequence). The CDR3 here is CASSQPGQTYEQYF. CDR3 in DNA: TGTGCCAGCAGTCAACCGGGACAGACCTACGAGCAGTACTTC.

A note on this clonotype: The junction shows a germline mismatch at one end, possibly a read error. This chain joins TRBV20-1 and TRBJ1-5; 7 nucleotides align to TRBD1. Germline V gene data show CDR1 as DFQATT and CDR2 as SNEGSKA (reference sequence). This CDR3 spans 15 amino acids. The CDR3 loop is CSAAHNRQGNQPRHF. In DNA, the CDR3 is TGCAGTGCTGCACACAACCGACAGGGCAATCAGCCCCGGCATTTT.